The entry below describes one TCR beta chain. Germline CDR1 SGHVS, CDR2 FQNEAQ. V dropped 5 bases and J dropped 4; count of bases not matched to a gene: 5. The CDR3 length is 14 residues. The sample comes from a study of shared clonotypes between healthy human individuals. Each PCR replicate from the sorted subsets contained 150 to 250 ng DNA, which is some 30,000 T cell genomes. Clones were read by immunoSEQ multiplex PCR, and TCRdb kept only the in-frame ones, dropping some. The table has 1.5 million to 1.9 million clones, roughly 98% seen once. The receptor was isolated from a man aged 25-45 years in good health. Input material: naive CD4+ T cells sorted from blood. Subset reported: CD45RA+ positively selected. The rearrangement links TRBV7-8 to TRBJ1-5, with 7 bases identical to TRBD1. CDR3 in amino acids: CASSPGQTNQPQHF. As DNA, the CDR3 is TGTGCCAGCAGCCCGGGACAGACTAATCAGCCCCAGCATTTT. The full variable domain, its missing parts supplied by reference TRBV7-8 and TRBJ1-5, is GAGVSQSPRYKVAKRGQDVALRCDPISGHVSLFWYQQALGQGPEFLTYFQNEAQLDKSGLPSDRFFAERPEGSVSTLKIQRTQQEDSAVYLCASSPGQTNQPQHFGDGTRLSIL.